Listed below are T cell receptor beta chains from one sample, sequenced in a study of neurological immune-mediated disorders. MiXCR, run by TCRdb on the 5' RACE reads, gives a single entry per CDR3 protein. In the table there are about 31,000 distinct CDR3 sequences, 13% of which are singletons. Sequences were obtained from CD4+ T cells from blood. The receptors come from a female donor with HTLV-1-associated myelopathy (HAM/TSP). CDR3s include the opening cysteine and the closing phenylalanine or tryptophan. D genes are given only for firm matches. Rows give clone size only sometimes, using once, few, many, or a class for an expanded clone.

TRBV5-1	many	TRBD2	15	TRBJ2-5	CASSLITSAQETQYF	TGCGCCAGCAGCTTGATCACTAGCGCACAAGAGACCCAGTACTTC
TRBV20-1	.	.	15	TRBJ2-1	CSDPTPLENYNEQFF	TGCAGTGACCCGACCCCACTTGAGAACTACAATGAGCAGTTCTTC
TRBV20-1	many	.	13	TRBJ2-3	CSAGVPSTDTQYF	TGCAGTGCTGGGGTCCCTAGCACAGATACGCAGTATTTT
TRBV20-1	many	.	12	TRBJ2-1	CSARGQNNEQFF	TGCAGTGCTAGAGGCCAGAACAATGAGCAGTTCTTC
TRBV21-1	many	.	16	TRBJ1-6	CASSKVRGTGVSPLHF	TGTGCCAGCAGCAAAGTACGAGGGACCGGGGTTTCACCCCTCCACTTT
TRBV20-1	many	.	15	TRBJ1-1	CSAHGFSGMNTEAFF	TGCAGTGCCCATGGTTTCTCCGGCATGAACACTGAAGCTTTCTTT
TRBV5-5	many	TRBD1	16	TRBJ2-3	CASSLDIGGVADTQYF	TGTGCCAGCAGCTTGGATATAGGGGGCGTCGCAGATACGCAGTATTTT
TRBV21-1	many	.	17	TRBJ1-1	CASSKCPGQGLFTEAFF	TGTGCCAGCAGCAAATGCCCGGGACAGGGGTTGTTCACTGAAGCTTTCTTT
TRBV2	many	TRBD1	14	TRBJ2-5	CASQADRNQETQYF	TGTGCCAGCCAGGCGGACAGGAACCAAGAGACCCAGTACTTC
TRBV7-3	medium-sized	TRBD2	15	TRBJ2-3	CASSLQAGGGDTQYF	TGTGCCAGCAGCTTACAAGCGGGGGGAGGGGATACGCAGTATTTT
TRBV5-1	many	.	16	TRBJ2-2	CASSLRGTQNTGELFF	TGCGCCAGCAGCTTGCGGGGGACCCAGAACACCGGGGAGCTGTTTTTT
TRBV5-1	many	.	16	TRBJ1-6	CASSLESRVEISPLHF	TGCGCCAGCAGCTTGGAGTCGAGGGTGGAAATTTCACCCCTCCACTTT
TRBV5-6	many	.	16	TRBJ1-3	CASSLGTTGSGNTIYF	TGTGCCAGCAGCTTAGGGACAACCGGATCTGGAAACACCATATATTTT
TRBV7-8	many	.	13	TRBJ2-2	CASSRLPGGELFF	TGTGCCAGCAGTCGACTACCGGGCGGGGAGCTGTTTTTT
TRBV5-1	many	TRBD1	14	TRBJ2-5	CASSHRGPGETQYF	TGCGCCAGCAGCCACAGGGGGCCGGGGGAGACCCAGTACTTC
TRBV28	many	.	16	TRBJ1-3	CASSFIDTSSGNTIYF	TGTGCCAGCAGTTTTATCGATACAAGCTCTGGAAACACCATATATTTT
TRBV20-1	many	.	14	TRBJ1-3	CSAEGTDTGNTIYF	TGCAGTGCGGAAGGGACGGATACTGGAAACACCATATATTTT
TRBV29-1	many	TRBD2	15	TRBJ2-3	CSVATSGSPTDTQYF	TGCAGCGTCGCGACTAGCGGGAGCCCGACAGATACGCAGTATTTT